This TCR beta chain was identified during a study of response to subunit inactivated influenza vaccine. There are 14 residues in the CDR3. CDR1 is MNHEY and CDR2 is SMNVEV in the germline V gene (reference sequence). Trimming shortened V by 5 bases and J by 2 bases, and 9 bases separated the two germline ends. In the case of this clonotype: Its target is unknown.

In TCRdb, the RT-PCR reads were re-called with MiXCR into one record per CDR3 protein. Seen here are about 240,000 distinct CDR3 sequences, over 9% observed once, and the top ten hold 7.5% to 10%. Broader study findings: A suggestion made by the authors is that each seasonal influenza vaccination recruits few new T cells.

This sequence originates from a man in his forties or fifties who received an inactivated influenza vaccine. The chain employs TRBV27 and TRBJ2-2; the D gene is possibly TRBD1 (5 bases). The specimen was non-naive T cells sorted from PBMCs, collected approximately 15 days before vaccination. The CDR3 reads CASSDSLNTGELFF. CDR3 sequence (DNA): TGTGCCAGCAGTGACAGTCTAAACACCGGGGAGCTGTTTTTT.